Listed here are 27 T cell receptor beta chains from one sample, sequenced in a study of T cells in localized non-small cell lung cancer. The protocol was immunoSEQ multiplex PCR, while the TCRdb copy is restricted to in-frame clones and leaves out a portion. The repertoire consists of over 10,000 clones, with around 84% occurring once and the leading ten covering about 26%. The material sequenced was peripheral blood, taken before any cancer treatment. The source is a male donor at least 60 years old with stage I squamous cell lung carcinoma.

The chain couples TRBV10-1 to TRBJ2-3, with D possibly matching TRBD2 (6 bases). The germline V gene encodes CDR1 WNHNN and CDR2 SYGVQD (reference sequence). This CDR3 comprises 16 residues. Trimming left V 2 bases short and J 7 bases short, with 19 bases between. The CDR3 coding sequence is TGCGCCAGCAGTGAGAGGAGGGCTTCCATGGGAAATACGCAGTATTTT. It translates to CASSERRASMGNTQYF.

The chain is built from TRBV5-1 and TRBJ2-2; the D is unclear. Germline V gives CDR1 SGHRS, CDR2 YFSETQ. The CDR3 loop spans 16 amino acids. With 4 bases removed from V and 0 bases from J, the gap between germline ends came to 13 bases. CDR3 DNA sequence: TGCGCCAGCAGCCCGACTGGAACAGCGAACACCGGGGAGCTGTTTTTT. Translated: CASSPTGTANTGELFF.

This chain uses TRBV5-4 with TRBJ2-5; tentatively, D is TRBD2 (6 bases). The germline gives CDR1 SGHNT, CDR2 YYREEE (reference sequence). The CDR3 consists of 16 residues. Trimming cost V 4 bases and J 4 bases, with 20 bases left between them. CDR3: CASSLGGGARGETQYF. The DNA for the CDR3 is TGTGCCAGCAGCCTGGGAGGAGGTGCGAGGGGAGAGACCCAGTACTTC.

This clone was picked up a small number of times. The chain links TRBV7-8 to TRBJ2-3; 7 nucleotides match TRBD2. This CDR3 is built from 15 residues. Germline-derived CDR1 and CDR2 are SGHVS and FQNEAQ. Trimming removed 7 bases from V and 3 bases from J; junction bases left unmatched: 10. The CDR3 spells CASTRRREPTDTQYF. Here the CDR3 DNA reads TGTGCCAGCACTCGGCGGCGGGAGCCTACAGATACGCAGTATTTT.

CDR3: CASSLDPGYNEQFF. As DNA, the CDR3 is TGTGCCAGCAGCTTAGACCCAGGGTACAATGAGCAGTTCTTC. The rearrangement links TRBV11-3 to TRBJ2-1; D might be TRBD1 (5 bases). Germline CDR1 is SGHNT and CDR2 is YENEEA. The CDR3 is 14 residues long. V was clipped by 0 bases and J by 4 bases, with 7 bases between them.

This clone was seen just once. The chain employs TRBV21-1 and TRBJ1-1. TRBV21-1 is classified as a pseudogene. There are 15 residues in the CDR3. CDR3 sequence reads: CASSRVRCIYTEAFF. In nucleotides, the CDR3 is TGTGCCAGCAGCAGAGTACGGTGCATCTACACTGAAGCTTTCTTT.

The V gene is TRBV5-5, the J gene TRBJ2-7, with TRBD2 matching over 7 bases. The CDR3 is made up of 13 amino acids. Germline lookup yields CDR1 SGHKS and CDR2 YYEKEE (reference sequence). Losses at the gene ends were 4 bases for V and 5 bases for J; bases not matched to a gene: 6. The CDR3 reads CASSPRAGDEQYF. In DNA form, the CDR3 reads TGTGCCAGCAGCCCTCGGGCGGGGGACGAGCAGTACTTC.

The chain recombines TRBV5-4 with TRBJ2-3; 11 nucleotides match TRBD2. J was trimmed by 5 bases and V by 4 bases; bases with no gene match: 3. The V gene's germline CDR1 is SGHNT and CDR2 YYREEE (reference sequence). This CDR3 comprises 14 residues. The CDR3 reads CASSHSGRGDTQYF. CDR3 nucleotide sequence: TGTGCCAGCAGCCATAGCGGGAGGGGAGATACGCAGTATTTT.

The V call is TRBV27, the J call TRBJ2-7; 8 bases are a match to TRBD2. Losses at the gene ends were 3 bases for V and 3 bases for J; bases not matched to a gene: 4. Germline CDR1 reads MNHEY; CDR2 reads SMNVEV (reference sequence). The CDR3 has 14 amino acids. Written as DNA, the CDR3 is TGTGCCAGCAGTTTCAGAGCGGGAGTCTACGAGCAGTACTTC. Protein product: CASSFRAGVYEQYF.

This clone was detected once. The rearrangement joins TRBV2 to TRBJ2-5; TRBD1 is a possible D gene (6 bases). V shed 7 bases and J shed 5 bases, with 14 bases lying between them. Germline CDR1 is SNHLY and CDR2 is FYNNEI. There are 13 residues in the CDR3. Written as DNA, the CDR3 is TGTGCCAGCACCAAGGACAGTTTCGAGACCCAGTACTTC. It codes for CASTKDSFETQYF.

The CDR3 loop reads CASRLDGGAEAFF. CDR3 coding DNA: TGTGCCAGCAGATTGGACGGTGGGGCTGAAGCTTTCTTT. The chain is built from TRBV2 and TRBJ1-1; D not resolved. Germline values: CDR1 SNHLY, CDR2 FYNNEI. The V end lost 6 bases, the J end lost 6 bases, and 14 bases lay between the germline ends. The length of the CDR3 is 13 residues.

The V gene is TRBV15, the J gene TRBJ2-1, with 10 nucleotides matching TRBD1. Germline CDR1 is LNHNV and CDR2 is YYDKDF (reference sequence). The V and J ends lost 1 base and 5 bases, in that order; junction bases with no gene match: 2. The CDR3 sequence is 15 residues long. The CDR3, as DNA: TGTGCCACCAGCAGAGGACAGGGGGCGCACAATGAGCAGTTCTTC. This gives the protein CATSRGQGAHNEQFF.

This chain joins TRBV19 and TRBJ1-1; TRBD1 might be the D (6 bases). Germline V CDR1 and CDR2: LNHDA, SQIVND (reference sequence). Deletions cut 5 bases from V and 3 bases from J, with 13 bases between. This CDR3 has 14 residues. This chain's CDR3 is CASSPWAGDTEAFF. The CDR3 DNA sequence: TGTGCCAGTAGTCCGTGGGCAGGGGACACTGAAGCTTTCTTT. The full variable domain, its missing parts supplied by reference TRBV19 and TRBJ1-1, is DGGITQSPKYLFRKEGQNVTLSCEQNLNHDAMYWYRQDPGQGLRLIYYSQIVNDFQKGDIAEGYSVSREKKESFPLTVTSAQKNPTAFYLCASSPWAGDTEAFFGQGTRLTVV.

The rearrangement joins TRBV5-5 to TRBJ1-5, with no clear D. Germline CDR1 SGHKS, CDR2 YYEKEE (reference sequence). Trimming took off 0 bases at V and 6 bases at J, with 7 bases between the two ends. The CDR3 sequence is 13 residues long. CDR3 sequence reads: CASSLAASQPQHF. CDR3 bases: TGTGCCAGCAGCTTGGCGGCGAGTCAGCCCCAGCATTTT.

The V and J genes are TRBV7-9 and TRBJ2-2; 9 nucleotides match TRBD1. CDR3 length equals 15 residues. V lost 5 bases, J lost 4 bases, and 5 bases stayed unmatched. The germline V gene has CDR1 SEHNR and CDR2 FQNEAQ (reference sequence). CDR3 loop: CASSNRGPTTGELFF. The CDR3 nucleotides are TGTGCCAGCAGCAACAGGGGGCCCACCACCGGGGAGCTGTTTTTT.

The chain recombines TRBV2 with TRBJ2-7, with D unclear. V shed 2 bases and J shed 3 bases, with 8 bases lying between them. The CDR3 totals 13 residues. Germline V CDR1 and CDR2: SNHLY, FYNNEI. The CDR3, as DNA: TGTGCCAGCAGTGAACGGGCCGACTACGAGCAGTACTTC. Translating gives CASSERADYEQYF.

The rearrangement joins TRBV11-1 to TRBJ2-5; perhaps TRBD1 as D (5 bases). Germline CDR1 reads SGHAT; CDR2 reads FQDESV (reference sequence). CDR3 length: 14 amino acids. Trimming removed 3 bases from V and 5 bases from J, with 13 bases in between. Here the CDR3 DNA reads TGTGCCAGCAGCTTCTCGGACATCATTGAGACCCAGTACTTC. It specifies CASSFSDIIETQYF.

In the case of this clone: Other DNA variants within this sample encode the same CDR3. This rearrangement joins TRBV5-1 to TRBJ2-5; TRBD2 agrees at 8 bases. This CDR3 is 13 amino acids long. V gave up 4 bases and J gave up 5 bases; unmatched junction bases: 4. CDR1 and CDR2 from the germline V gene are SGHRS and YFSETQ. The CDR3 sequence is CASSLRGGETQYF. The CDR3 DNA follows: TGCGCCAGCAGCCTCCGGGGGGGGGAGACCCAGTACTTC. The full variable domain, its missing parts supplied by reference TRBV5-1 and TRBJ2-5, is KAGVTQTPRYLIKTRGQQVTLSCSPISGHRSVSWYQQTPGQGLQFLFEYFSETQRNKGNFPGRFSGRQFSNSRSEMNVSTLELGDSALYLCASSLRGGETQYFGPGTRLLVL.

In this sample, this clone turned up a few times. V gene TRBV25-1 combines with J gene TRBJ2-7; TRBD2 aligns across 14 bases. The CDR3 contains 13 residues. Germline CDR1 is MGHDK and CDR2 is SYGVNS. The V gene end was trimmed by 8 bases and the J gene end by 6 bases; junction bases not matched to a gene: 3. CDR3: CASLGLAGGEQYF. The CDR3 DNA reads TGTGCCAGCCTTGGACTAGCGGGAGGCGAGCAGTACTTC.

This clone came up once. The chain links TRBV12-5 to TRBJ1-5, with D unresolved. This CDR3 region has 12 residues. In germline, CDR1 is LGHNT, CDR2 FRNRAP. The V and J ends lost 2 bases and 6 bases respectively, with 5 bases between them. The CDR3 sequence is CASGLTGQPQHF. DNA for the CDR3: TGTGCTAGTGGTTTGACGGGTCAGCCCCAGCATTTT.

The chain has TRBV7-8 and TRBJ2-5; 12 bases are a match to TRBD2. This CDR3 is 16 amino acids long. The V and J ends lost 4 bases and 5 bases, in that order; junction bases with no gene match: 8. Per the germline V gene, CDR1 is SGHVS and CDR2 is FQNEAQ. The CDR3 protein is CASSSPTSGRMETQYF. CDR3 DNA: TGTGCCAGCAGCTCCCCTACTAGCGGGAGGATGGAGACCCAGTACTTC.

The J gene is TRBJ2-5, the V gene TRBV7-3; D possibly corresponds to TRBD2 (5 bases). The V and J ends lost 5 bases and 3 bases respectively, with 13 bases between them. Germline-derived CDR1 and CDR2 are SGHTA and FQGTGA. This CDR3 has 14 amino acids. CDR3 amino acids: CASSIGAGEETQYF. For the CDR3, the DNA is TGTGCCAGCAGCATAGGCGCCGGGGAAGAGACCCAGTACTTC.

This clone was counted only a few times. Written as DNA, the CDR3 is TGTGCCAGCAGTTCACAAAGGGTGGGCTCCTACGAGCAGTACTTC. This sequence encodes CASSSQRVGSYEQYF. The rearrangement joins TRBV6-1 to TRBJ2-7; the D is unclear. Germline loops: CDR1 MNHNS, CDR2 SASEGT. This CDR3 has 15 residues. V lost 5 bases and J 0 bases, leaving 14 bases between the germline ends.

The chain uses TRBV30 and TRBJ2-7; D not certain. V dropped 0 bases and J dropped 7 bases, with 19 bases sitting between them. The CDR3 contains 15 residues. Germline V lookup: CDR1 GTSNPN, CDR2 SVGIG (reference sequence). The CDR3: CAWSVPFTILREQYF. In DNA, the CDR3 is TGTGCCTGGAGTGTACCGTTTACCATCCTTAGGGAGCAGTACTTC. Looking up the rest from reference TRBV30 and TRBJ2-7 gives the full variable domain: SQTIHQWPATLVQPVGSPLSLECTVEGTSNPNLYWYRQAAGRGLQLLFYSVGIGQISSEVPQNLSASRPQDRQFILSSKKLLLSDSGFYLCAWSVPFTILREQYFGPGTRLTVT.

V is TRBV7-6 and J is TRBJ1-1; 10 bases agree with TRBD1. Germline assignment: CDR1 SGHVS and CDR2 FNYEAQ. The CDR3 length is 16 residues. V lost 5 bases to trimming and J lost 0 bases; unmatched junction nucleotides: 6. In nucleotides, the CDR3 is TGTGCCAGCAGCCTCCGGACAGGGGGGGTGAACACTGAAGCTTTCTTT. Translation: CASSLRTGGVNTEAFF.

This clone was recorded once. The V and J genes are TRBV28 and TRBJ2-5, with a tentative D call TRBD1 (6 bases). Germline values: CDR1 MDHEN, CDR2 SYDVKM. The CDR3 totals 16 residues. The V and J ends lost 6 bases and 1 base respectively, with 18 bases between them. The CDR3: CASSPPTTGTQETQYF. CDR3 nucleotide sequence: TGTGCCAGCAGCCCTCCTACGACAGGAACCCAAGAGACCCAGTACTTC. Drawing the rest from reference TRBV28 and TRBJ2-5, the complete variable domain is DVKVTQSSRYLVKRTGEKVFLECVQDMDHENMFWYRQDPGLGLRLIYFSYDVKMKEKGDIPEGYSVSREKKERFSLILESASTNQTSMYLCASSPPTTGTQETQYFGPGTRLLVL.

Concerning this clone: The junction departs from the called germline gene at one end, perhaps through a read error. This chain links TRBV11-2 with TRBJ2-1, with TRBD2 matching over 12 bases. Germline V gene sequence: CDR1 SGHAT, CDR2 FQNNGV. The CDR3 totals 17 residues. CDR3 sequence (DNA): TGTGCCAGCAGCCTAGAGCGGACTAGCGGGAACTACAATGAGCAGTTCTTC. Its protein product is CASSLERTSGNYNEQFF.